This T cell receptor beta chain was retrieved from a study of OX40 agonist ivuxolimab in advanced cancers. Study-wide points: Nonresponders, in some cases, also had low normalized T-cell clonal expansion.

The CDR3 covers 13 residues. V lost 0 bases and J 5 bases, leaving 7 bases between the germline ends. The V gene's germline CDR1 is SGHTA and CDR2 FQGNSA. Regarding this clone: Its antigen remains unknown.

Sequencing used immunoSEQ multiplex PCR; TCRdb keeps in-frame clones, though not all of them. The sample contains fewer than 85,000 clones, 90% of which appear only once. The J gene is TRBJ2-5, the V gene TRBV7-2, with a weak D call TRBD1 (5 bases). The TCR was taken from an adult with an advanced solid tumor such as melanoma, head and neck, liver or kidney cancer. The sequencing used CD4+ or CD8+ T cells sorted from blood, collected in a trial of the OX40 agonist ivuxolimab. The CDR3 here is CASSLAGVETQYF. CDR3 bases: TGTGCCAGCAGCTTAGCAGGGGTGGAGACCCAGTACTTC.